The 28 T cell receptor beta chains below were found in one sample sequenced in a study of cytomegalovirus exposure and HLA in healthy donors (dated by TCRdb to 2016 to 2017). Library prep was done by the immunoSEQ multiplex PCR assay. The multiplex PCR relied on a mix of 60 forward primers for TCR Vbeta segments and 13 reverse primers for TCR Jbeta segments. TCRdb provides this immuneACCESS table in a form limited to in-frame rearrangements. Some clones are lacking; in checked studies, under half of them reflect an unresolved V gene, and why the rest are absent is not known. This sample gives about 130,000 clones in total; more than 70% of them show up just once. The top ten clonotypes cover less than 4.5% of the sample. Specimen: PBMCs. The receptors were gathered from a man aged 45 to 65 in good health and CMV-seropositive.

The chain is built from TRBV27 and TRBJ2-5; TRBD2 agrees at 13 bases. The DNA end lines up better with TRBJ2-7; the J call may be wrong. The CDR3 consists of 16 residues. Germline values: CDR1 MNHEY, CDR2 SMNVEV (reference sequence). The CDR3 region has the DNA TGTGCCAGCAGTTTACTAAGGACTAGCGGGGGCGACGAGCAGTACTTC. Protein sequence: CASSLLRTSGGDEQYF.

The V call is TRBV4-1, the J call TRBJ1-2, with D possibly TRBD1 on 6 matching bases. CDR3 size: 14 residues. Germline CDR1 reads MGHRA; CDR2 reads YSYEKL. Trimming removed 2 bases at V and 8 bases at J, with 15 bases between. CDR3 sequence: CASSQWGGGRGYTF. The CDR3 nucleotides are TGCGCCAGCAGCCAATGGGGCGGGGGCCGGGGCTACACCTTC.

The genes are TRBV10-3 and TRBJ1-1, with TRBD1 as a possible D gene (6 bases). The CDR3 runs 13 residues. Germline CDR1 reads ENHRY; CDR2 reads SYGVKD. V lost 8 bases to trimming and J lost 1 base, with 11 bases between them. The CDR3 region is CAIRGRGNTEAFF. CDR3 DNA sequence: TGTGCCATCCGGGGCAGGGGGAACACTGAAGCTTTCTTT.

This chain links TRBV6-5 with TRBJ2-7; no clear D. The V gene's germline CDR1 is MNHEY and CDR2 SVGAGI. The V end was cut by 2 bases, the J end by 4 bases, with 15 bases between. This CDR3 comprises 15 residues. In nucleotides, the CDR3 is TGTGCCAGCAGTTACCGCCAAGCCCCGGAGTACGAGCAGTACTTC. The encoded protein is CASSYRQAPEYEQYF.

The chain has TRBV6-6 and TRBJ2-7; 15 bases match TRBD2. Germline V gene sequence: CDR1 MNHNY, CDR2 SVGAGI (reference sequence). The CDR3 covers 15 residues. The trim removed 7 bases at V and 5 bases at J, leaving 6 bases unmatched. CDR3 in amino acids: CASKGTSGRRDEQYF. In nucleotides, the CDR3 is TGTGCCAGCAAAGGGACTAGCGGGAGGAGGGACGAGCAGTACTTC.

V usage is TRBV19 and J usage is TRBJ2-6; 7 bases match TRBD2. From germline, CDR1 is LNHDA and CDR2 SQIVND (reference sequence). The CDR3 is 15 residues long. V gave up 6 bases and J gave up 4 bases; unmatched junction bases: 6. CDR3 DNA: TGTGCCAGTAGACTCGGGACTACCGGGGCCAACGTCCTGACTTTC. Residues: CASRLGTTGANVLTF.

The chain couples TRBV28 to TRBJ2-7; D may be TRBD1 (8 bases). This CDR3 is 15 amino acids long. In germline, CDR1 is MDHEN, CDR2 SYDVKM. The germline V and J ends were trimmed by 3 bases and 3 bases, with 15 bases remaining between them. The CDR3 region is CASSFGGTGLYEQYF. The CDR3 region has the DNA TGTGCCAGCAGTTTCGGGGGGACAGGCCTCTACGAGCAGTACTTC. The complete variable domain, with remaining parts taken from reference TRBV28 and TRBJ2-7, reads DVKVTQSSRYLVKRTGEKVFLECVQDMDHENMFWYRQDPGLGLRLIYFSYDVKMKEKGDIPEGYSVSREKKERFSLILESASTNQTSMYLCASSFGGTGLYEQYFGPGTRLTVT.

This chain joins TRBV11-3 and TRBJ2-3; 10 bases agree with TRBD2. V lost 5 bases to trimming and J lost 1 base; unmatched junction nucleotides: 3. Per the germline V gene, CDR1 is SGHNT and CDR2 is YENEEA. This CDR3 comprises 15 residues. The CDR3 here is CASSPLAGGTDTQYF. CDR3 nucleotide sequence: TGTGCCAGCAGCCCGCTAGCGGGGGGCACAGATACGCAGTATTTT.

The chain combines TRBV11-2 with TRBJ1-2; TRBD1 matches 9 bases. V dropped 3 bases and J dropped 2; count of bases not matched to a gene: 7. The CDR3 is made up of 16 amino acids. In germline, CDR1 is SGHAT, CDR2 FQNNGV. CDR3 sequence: CASSFKYRGQNYGYTF. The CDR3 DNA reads TGTGCCAGCAGCTTTAAGTACAGGGGGCAAAACTATGGCTACACCTTC.

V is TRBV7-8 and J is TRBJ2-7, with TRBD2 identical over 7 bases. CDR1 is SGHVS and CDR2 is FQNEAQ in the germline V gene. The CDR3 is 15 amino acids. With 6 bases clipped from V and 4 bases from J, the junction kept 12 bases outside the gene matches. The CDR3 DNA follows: TGTGCCAGCAGGGCCAGAGGGGAGGGGAGGTACGAGCAGTACTTC. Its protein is CASRARGEGRYEQYF.

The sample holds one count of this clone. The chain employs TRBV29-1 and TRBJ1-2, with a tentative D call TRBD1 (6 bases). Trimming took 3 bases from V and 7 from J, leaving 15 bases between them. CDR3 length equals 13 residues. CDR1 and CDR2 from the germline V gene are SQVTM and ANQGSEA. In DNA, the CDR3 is TGCAGCGTTGAGGACAGCCCATTGCTTGGCTACACCTTC. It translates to CSVEDSPLLGYTF.

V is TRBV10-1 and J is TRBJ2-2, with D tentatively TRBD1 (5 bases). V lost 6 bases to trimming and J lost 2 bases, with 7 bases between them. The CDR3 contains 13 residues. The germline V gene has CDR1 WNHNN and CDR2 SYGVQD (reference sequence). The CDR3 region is CASRDINTGELFF. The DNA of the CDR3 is TGCGCCAGCAGGGACATAAACACCGGGGAGCTGTTTTTT.

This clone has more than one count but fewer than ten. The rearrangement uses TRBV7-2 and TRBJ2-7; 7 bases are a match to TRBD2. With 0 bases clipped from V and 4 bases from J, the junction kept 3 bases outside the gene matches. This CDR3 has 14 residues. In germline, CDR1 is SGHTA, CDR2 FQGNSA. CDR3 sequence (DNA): TGTGCCAGCAGCTTAGCGGGAGCGGGGTACGAGCAGTACTTC. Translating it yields CASSLAGAGYEQYF.

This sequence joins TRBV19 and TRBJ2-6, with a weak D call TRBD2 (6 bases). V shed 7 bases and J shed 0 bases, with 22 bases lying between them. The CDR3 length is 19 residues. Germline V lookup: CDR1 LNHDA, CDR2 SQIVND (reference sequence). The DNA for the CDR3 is TGTGCCAGTACCAATCACAATGGGGGGAAGTACTCTGGGGCCAACGTCCTGACTTTC. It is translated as CASTNHNGGKYSGANVLTF.

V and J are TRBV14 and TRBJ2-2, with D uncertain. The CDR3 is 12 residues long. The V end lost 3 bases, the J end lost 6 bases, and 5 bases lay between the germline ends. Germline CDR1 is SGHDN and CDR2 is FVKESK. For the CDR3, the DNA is TGTGCCAGCAGCCACCCCGCCGGGGAGCTGTTTTTT. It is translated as CASSHPAGELFF.

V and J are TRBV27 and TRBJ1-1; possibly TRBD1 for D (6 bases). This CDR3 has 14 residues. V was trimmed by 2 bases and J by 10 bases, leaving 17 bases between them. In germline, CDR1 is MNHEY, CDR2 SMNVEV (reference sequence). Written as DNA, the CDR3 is TGTGCCAGCAGTTTAAGAAGACAGGCTGGGAGAGCTTTCTTT. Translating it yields CASSLRRQAGRAFF.

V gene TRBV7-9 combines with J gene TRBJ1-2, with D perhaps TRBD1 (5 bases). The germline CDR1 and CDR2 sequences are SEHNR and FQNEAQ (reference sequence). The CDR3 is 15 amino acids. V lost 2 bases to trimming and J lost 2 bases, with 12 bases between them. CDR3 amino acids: CASSLQGLGNYGYTF. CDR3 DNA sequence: TGTGCCAGCAGCTTACAGGGTTTAGGAAACTATGGCTACACCTTC.

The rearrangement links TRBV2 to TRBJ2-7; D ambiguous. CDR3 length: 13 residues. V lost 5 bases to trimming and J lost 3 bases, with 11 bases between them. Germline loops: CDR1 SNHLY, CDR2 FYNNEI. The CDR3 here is CASSTRVDYEQYF. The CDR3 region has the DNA TGTGCCAGCAGTACACGGGTTGACTACGAGCAGTACTTC.

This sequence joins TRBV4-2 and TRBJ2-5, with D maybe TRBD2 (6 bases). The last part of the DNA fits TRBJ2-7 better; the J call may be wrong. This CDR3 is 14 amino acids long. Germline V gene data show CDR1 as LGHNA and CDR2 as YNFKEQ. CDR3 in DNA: TGTGCCAGCGGAATCGCGGGGAGGTCCTACGAGCAGTACTTC. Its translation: CASGIAGRSYEQYF.

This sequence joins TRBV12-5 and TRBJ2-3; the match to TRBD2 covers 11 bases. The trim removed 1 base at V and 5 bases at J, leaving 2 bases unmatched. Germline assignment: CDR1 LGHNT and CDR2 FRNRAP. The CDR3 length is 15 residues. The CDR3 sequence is CASGLGLAGRDTQYF. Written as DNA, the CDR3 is TGTGCTAGTGGTTTGGGACTAGCGGGAAGAGATACGCAGTATTTT.

As DNA, the CDR3 is TGCGCCAGCAGCCAAGTGGGGACAGGGGATCCCGGCTACACCTTC. Protein product: CASSQVGTGDPGYTF. This chain connects TRBV4-1 to TRBJ1-2; 10 bases map to TRBD1. Germline assignment: CDR1 MGHRA and CDR2 YSYEKL. The CDR3 contains 15 residues. The V gene end was trimmed by 1 base and the J gene end by 8 bases; junction bases not matched to a gene: 7.

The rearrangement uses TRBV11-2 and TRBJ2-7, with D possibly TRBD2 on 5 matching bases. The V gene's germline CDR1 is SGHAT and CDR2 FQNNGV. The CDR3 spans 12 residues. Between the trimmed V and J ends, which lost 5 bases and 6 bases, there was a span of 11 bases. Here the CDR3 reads CASSLDWGEQYF. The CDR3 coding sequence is TGTGCCAGCAGCCTGGACTGGGGCGAGCAGTACTTC.

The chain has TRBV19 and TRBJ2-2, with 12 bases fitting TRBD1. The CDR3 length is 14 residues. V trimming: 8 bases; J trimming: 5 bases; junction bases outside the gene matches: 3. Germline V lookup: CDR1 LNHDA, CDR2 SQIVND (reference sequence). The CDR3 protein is CASSGQGATGELFF. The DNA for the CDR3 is TGTGCCAGTTCGGGACAGGGGGCGACCGGGGAGCTGTTTTTT.

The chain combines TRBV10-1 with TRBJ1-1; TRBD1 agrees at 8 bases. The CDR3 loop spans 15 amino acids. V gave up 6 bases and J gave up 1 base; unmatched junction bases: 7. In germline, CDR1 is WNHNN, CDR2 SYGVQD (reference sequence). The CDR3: CASRGTGAGNTEAFF. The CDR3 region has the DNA TGCGCCAGCAGAGGGACAGGAGCTGGGAACACTGAAGCTTTCTTT.

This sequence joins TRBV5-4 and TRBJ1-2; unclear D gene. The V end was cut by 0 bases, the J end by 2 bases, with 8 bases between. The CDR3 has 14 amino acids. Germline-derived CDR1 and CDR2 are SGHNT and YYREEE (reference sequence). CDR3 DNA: TGTGCCAGCAGCTTGGACCGAGGGAACTATGGCTACACCTTC. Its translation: CASSLDRGNYGYTF.

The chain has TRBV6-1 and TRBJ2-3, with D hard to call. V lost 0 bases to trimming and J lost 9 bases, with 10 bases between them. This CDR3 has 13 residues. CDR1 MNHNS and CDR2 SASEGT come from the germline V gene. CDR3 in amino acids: CASSEALRVTQYF. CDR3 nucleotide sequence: TGTGCCAGCAGTGAAGCTCTTCGGGTGACGCAGTATTTT.

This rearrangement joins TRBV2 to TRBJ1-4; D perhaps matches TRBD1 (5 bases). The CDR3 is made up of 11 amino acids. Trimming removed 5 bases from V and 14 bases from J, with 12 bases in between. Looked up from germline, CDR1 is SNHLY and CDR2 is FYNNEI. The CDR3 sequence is CASSPMAGLFF. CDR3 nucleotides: TGTGCCAGCAGTCCGATGGCAGGGCTGTTTTTT. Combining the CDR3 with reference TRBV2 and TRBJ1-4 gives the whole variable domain EPEVTQTPSHQVTQMGQEVILRCVPISNHLYFYWYRQILGQKVEFLVSFYNNEISEKSEIFDDQFSVERPDGSNFTLKIRSTKLEDSAMYFCASSPMAGLFFGSGTQLSVL.

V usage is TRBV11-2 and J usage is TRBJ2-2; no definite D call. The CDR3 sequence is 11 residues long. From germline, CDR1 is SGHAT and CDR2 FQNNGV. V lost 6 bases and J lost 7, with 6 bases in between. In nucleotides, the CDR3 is TGTGCCAGCAGGTGGCACGGGGAGCTGTTTTTT. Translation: CASRWHGELFF.